Listed here are 29 T cell receptor beta chains from one sample, sequenced in a study of glioma-infiltrating T cells after dendritic cell vaccination. Sequencing used immunoSEQ multiplex PCR; TCRdb keeps in-frame clones, though not all of them. Here the sample spans about 63,000 clones, more than 75% being singletons. Stated time point: after dendritic cell vaccination, including at tumor progression/relapse. The sequencing used blood, collected after dendritic cell vaccination. The receptors were sampled from a human donor with glioblastoma.

The chain combines TRBV9 with TRBJ2-6; D gene uncertain. The CDR3 runs 15 residues. The germline V gene has CDR1 SGDLS and CDR2 YYNGEE. V was trimmed by 4 bases and J by 1 base, leaving 9 bases between them. This CDR3 is CASSLSGSGANVLTF. CDR3 in DNA: TGTGCCAGCAGCCTATCCGGGTCTGGGGCCAACGTCCTGACTTTC.

This chain joins TRBV29-1 and TRBJ1-4, with TRBD1 identical over 7 bases. V was pared by 7 bases and J by 2 bases, with 7 bases of the junction left unmatched. CDR3 length: 14 amino acids. From germline, CDR1 is SQVTM and CDR2 ANQGSEA. The CDR3: CSAQGTATNEKLFF. CDR3 DNA sequence: TGCAGCGCCCAGGGGACAGCGACTAATGAAAAACTGTTTTTT.

CDR3 coding DNA: TGTGCCAGCAGCTTGGGAGACCAAGAGACCCAGTACTTC. The encoded protein is CASSLGDQETQYF. The chain combines TRBV7-9 with TRBJ2-5; D may be TRBD2 (5 bases). V dropped 3 bases and J dropped 0 bases, with 5 bases sitting between them. Germline CDR1 SEHNR, CDR2 FQNEAQ (reference sequence). The CDR3 sequence is 13 residues long. Full variable domain (outside the CDR3, taken from reference TRBV7-9 and TRBJ2-5): DTGVSQNPRHKITKRGQNVTFRCDPISEHNRLYWYRQTLGQGPEFLTYFQNEAQLEKSRLLSDRFSAERPKGSFSTLEIQRTEQGDSAMYLCASSLGDQETQYFGPGTRLLVL.

The rearrangement joins TRBV28 to TRBJ1-2, with unresolved D. From germline, CDR1 is MDHEN and CDR2 SYDVKM. The CDR3 is 16 residues long. The V and J ends lost 2 bases and 2 bases respectively, with 15 bases between them. The CDR3 region has the DNA TGTGCCAGCAGTTTAAGTTGGGCAGACGCGAACTATGGCTACACCTTC. Translation: CASSLSWADANYGYTF.

The chain is built from TRBV4-2 and TRBJ2-2; 8 bases agree with TRBD2. V gave up 4 bases and J gave up 2 bases; unmatched junction bases: 12. The CDR3 has 18 amino acids. The germline CDR1 and CDR2 sequences are LGHNA and YNFKEQ. DNA for the CDR3: TGTGCCAGCAGCCGTCAAGCCCCAACTAGCGGTAACACCGGGGAGCTGTTTTTT. Translated, it gives CASSRQAPTSGNTGELFF.

The chain recombines TRBV4-2 with TRBJ2-3; 9 positions match TRBD1. Germline assignment: CDR1 LGHNA and CDR2 YNFKEQ. This CDR3 contains 15 residues. Unmatched junction bases numbered 8, after V lost 5 bases and J lost 5 bases. This CDR3 reads CASSSRDRDQDTQYF. CDR3 nucleotide sequence: TGTGCCAGCAGCTCCCGGGACAGGGATCAAGATACGCAGTATTTT.

The rearrangement joins TRBV4-1 to TRBJ1-6, with TRBD1 identical over 7 bases. Germline trimming cut 3 bases from V and 9 bases from J; bases unmatched to any gene: 8. The CDR3 extends over 15 amino acids. CDR1 MGHRA and CDR2 YSYEKL come from the germline V gene. CDR3 protein: CASSQSRGLGSPLHF. The CDR3 DNA follows: TGCGCCAGCAGCCAGTCGAGGGGGCTGGGTTCACCCCTCCACTTT.

V usage is TRBV29-1 and J usage is TRBJ1-5; D call uncertain. V gave up 6 bases and J gave up 5 bases, with 11 bases separating them. Looked up from germline, CDR1 is SQVTM and CDR2 is ANQGSEA. CDR3 length: 12 amino acids. Here the CDR3 reads CSVQDTDQPQHF. CDR3 in DNA: TGCAGCGTCCAAGACACCGATCAGCCCCAGCATTTT.

V and J are TRBV5-1 and TRBJ1-2; 9 nucleotides match TRBD1. Germline CDR1 reads SGHRS; CDR2 reads YFSETQ. The CDR3 is 14 amino acids. The junction had 4 bases not matched to a gene; V was cut back by 0 bases and J by 7 bases. CDR3 sequence: CASSLDRGPAGYTF. The CDR3 DNA is TGCGCCAGCAGCTTGGACAGGGGGCCGGCTGGCTACACCTTC.

The CDR3 here is CASSLDQGTEAFF. The CDR3 region has the DNA TGTGCCAGCAGCTTAGACCAGGGCACTGAAGCTTTCTTT. V usage is TRBV13 and J usage is TRBJ1-1, with TRBD1 as a possible D gene (5 bases). CDR3 length: 13 amino acids. V gave up 1 base and J gave up 4 bases, with 7 bases separating them. Germline V gene lookup returns CDR1 PRHDT and CDR2 FYEKMQ (reference sequence).

The CDR3 nucleotides read TGTGCCAGCAGCACGGGAGTTATCTACGAGCAGTACTTC. Encoded protein: CASSTGVIYEQYF. The chain employs TRBV5-6 and TRBJ2-7, with TRBD2 as a possible D gene (6 bases). V was trimmed by 4 bases and J by 3 bases, leaving 11 bases between them. The germline V gene encodes CDR1 SGHDT and CDR2 YYEEEE. The CDR3 runs 13 residues.

This clone was observed once. V and J are TRBV27 and TRBJ1-4; D remains unclear. V lost 0 bases and J lost 7, with 12 bases in between. CDR1 and CDR2 (germline): MNHEY, SMNVEV (reference sequence). This CDR3 region has 15 residues. The CDR3 here is CASSLSGLLTEKLFF. CDR3 DNA: TGTGCCAGCAGTTTATCGGGCCTTCTGACTGAAAAACTGTTTTTT.

This sequence joins TRBV5-4 and TRBJ2-7; weak D call: TRBD2 (6 bases). V was shortened by 0 bases and J by 6 bases, with 7 bases between the two germline ends. Germline V gene data show CDR1 as SGHNT and CDR2 as YYREEE (reference sequence). There are 12 residues in the CDR3. CDR3 loop: CASSLGRGEQYF. The CDR3 DNA sequence: TGTGCCAGCAGCTTGGGGAGGGGCGAGCAGTACTTC.

The chain carries TRBV5-4 and TRBJ2-3; 8 nucleotides agree with TRBD2. This CDR3 is 16 amino acids long. Per germline, CDR1 SGHNT and CDR2 YYREEE (reference sequence). V gave up 3 bases and J gave up 3 bases; unmatched junction bases: 9. In DNA, the CDR3 is TGTGCCAGCAGCTCCGGCGTAGCGGGGAAGACAGATACGCAGTATTTT. Its protein product is CASSSGVAGKTDTQYF.

This clone was counted between two and nine times. This chain connects TRBV4-2 to TRBJ2-3, with 12 bases fitting TRBD2. The CDR3 length is 16 residues. Germline V gene lookup returns CDR1 LGHNA and CDR2 YNFKEQ. Germline trimming cut 0 bases from V and 5 bases from J; bases unmatched to any gene: 3. The CDR3 DNA follows: TGTGCCAGCAGCCAAGATCTAGCGGGGGGGCTAGATACGCAGTATTTT. Its translation is CASSQDLAGGLDTQYF.

This chain links TRBV9 with TRBJ2-3; D is ambiguous. Germline CDR1 reads SGDLS; CDR2 reads YYNGEE. This CDR3 comprises 14 residues. Trimming took off 3 bases at V and 0 bases at J, with 8 bases between the two ends. The CDR3 coding sequence is TGTGCCAGCAGCGGGAAACTAAGCACAGATACGCAGTATTTT. Protein sequence: CASSGKLSTDTQYF.

This chain connects TRBV28 to TRBJ2-7; a possible D gene is TRBD2 (6 bases). The CDR3 runs 13 residues. Germline CDR1 is MDHEN and CDR2 is SYDVKM. The V end lost 4 bases, the J end lost 0 bases, and 7 bases lay between the germline ends. For the CDR3, the DNA is TGTGCCAGCAGTTGGGGGGACTCCTACGAGCAGTACTTC. It codes for CASSWGDSYEQYF.

The genes are TRBV7-8 and TRBJ2-7, with 7 bases lining up with TRBD2. The germline gives CDR1 SGHVS, CDR2 FQNEAQ. The CDR3 loop spans 15 amino acids. The V gene end was trimmed by 1 base and the J gene end by 2 bases; junction bases not matched to a gene: 5. For the CDR3, the DNA is TGTGCCAGCAGCTTAGGGGCTAGCGGAACCTACGAGCAGTACTTC. Amino acid sequence: CASSLGASGTYEQYF.

The V gene is TRBV11-1, the J gene TRBJ2-5; 7 positions agree with TRBD2. This CDR3 has 14 amino acids. The germline CDR1 and CDR2 sequences are SGHAT and FQDESV (reference sequence). The J segment lost 4 bases and the V segment lost 1 base, leaving 3 bases of the junction unmatched. CDR3 bases: TGTGCCAGCAGCTTAGGGGAGGGTGGAGAGACCCAGTACTTC. It specifies CASSLGEGGETQYF.

This chain uses TRBV2 with TRBJ2-7; 8 bases are a match to TRBD2. Trimming at V came to 6 bases and at J to 0 bases, leaving 4 bases not matched to a gene. Germline CDR1 and CDR2: SNHLY and FYNNEI. The CDR3 runs to 14 residues. The CDR3 sequence is CASSPGGSSYEQYF. As DNA, the CDR3 is TGTGCCAGCAGCCCGGGGGGGAGCTCCTACGAGCAGTACTTC.

This clone showed up just a few times. V gene TRBV4-2 combines with J gene TRBJ2-7; 7 bases map to TRBD2. This CDR3 has 12 residues. CDR1 LGHNA and CDR2 YNFKEQ come from the germline V gene. Trimming took 6 bases from V and 4 from J; bases not matched to a gene: 3. The CDR3 loop reads CASSPGGYEQYF. The CDR3 region has the DNA TGTGCCAGCAGTCCGGGGGGTTACGAGCAGTACTTC.

This sequence joins TRBV27 and TRBJ1-1; D not resolved. Germline V lookup: CDR1 MNHEY, CDR2 SMNVEV (reference sequence). The CDR3 consists of 14 residues. Trimming pared 6 bases from V and 4 bases from J, leaving 15 bases between. The CDR3 region is CASRVFEGSTEAFF. The CDR3 DNA reads TGTGCCAGCAGGGTCTTCGAGGGTAGCACTGAAGCTTTCTTT.

This chain connects TRBV7-2 to TRBJ2-2; 14 bases map to TRBD2. The junction had 7 bases not matched to a gene; V was cut back by 6 bases and J by 4 bases. Germline V gene data show CDR1 as SGHTA and CDR2 as FQGNSA. The CDR3 is 17 residues long. CDR3: CASSRTSGGRSTGELFF. CDR3 bases: TGTGCCAGCAGTCGGACTAGCGGGGGGAGGAGCACCGGGGAGCTGTTTTTT.

The chain employs TRBV30 and TRBJ1-2; D may be TRBD1 (6 bases). V was trimmed by 3 bases and J by 8 bases, leaving 19 bases between them. Germline V gene data show CDR1 as GTSNPN and CDR2 as SVGIG (reference sequence). The CDR3 covers 14 residues. The CDR3 loop is CAWRGRGPNRGYTF. CDR3 DNA sequence: TGTGCCTGGAGGGGCAGGGGCCCGAATCGGGGCTACACCTTC.

The gene calls are TRBV5-1 and TRBJ2-7; 8 positions agree with TRBD2. Unmatched junction bases numbered 7, after V lost 1 base and J lost 7 bases. The CDR3 sequence is 14 residues long. Germline V gene data show CDR1 as SGHRS and CDR2 as YFSETQ. The CDR3 DNA is TGCGCCAGCAGCTTGACGAGCGGGGGACTTGAGCAGTACTTC. Translation gives CASSLTSGGLEQYF.

The J gene is TRBJ1-2, the V gene TRBV19; tentatively, D is TRBD1 (6 bases). CDR1 and CDR2 (germline): LNHDA, SQIVND (reference sequence). This CDR3 spans 14 amino acids. Trimming cost V 7 bases and J 1 base, with 13 bases left between them. The CDR3: CASKVGHLNYGYTF. The CDR3 DNA follows: TGTGCCAGTAAAGTGGGACACCTTAACTATGGCTACACCTTC. Full variable domain (missing parts from reference TRBV19 and TRBJ1-2): DGGITQSPKYLFRKEGQNVTLSCEQNLNHDAMYWYRQDPGQGLRLIYYSQIVNDFQKGDIAEGYSVSREKKESFPLTVTSAQKNPTAFYLCASKVGHLNYGYTFGSGTRLTVV.

This clone showed up just a few times. CDR3 amino acids: CASSIQGEQYF. Written as DNA, the CDR3 is TGTGCCAGTAGTATACAGGGCGAGCAGTACTTC. The rearrangement uses TRBV19 and TRBJ2-7; possible D gene TRBD1, 5 bases. With 2 bases removed from V and 6 bases from J, the gap between germline ends came to 5 bases. The CDR3 contains 11 residues. Germline loops: CDR1 LNHDA, CDR2 SQIVND (reference sequence).

The table lists this clone with a few counts. The chain combines TRBV15 with TRBJ1-1; 7 nucleotides match TRBD1. The CDR3 is made up of 13 amino acids. Germline V gene lookup returns CDR1 LNHNV and CDR2 YYDKDF (reference sequence). Germline trimming cut 5 bases from V and 4 bases from J; bases unmatched to any gene: 4. CDR3 in amino acids: CATSGTGATEAFF. The CDR3 region has the DNA TGTGCCACCAGCGGAACAGGGGCCACTGAAGCTTTCTTT.

This chain uses TRBV4-3 with TRBJ2-1; D is perhaps TRBD1 (6 bases). V shed 4 bases and J shed 7 bases, with 17 bases lying between them. The V gene's germline CDR1 is LGHNA and CDR2 YSLEER. The CDR3 totals 15 residues. The CDR3 here is CASSPLHRVRNEQFF. CDR3 coding DNA: TGCGCCAGCAGCCCGCTGCACAGGGTAAGGAATGAGCAGTTCTTC.